What follows is one T cell receptor (beta chain) and its context. Its antigen remains unknown. Deletions cut 1 base from V and 0 bases from J, with 6 bases between. This CDR3 region has 15 residues. Germline assignment: CDR1 SEHNR and CDR2 FQNEAQ (reference sequence). This entry belongs to a study of shared clonotypes between healthy human individuals. Study-wide findings and caveats: Sampling was confined to blood; repertoires within tissues likely differ.

CD45RO-negative CD8 cells positively selected for CCR7 made up the naive population, which excluded terminally differentiated effector memory CD45RA+ cells. The genomic DNA of each subset was split evenly across several immunoSEQ plates. Sorted-subset replicate PCRs used 150 to 250 ng of genomic DNA. This amount corresponded to about 30,000 T cell genomes. Produced via immunoSEQ multiplex PCR; TCRdb's table is partial and in-frame only. Found here are roughly 570,000 clones, about 98% of them singletons; the top ten hold 0.3%. This chain connects TRBV7-9 to TRBJ1-4, with D unclear. Sequences were obtained from naive CD8+ T cells sorted from blood. This TCR derives from a man in his thirties or forties in good health. CDR3 sequence reads: CASSLEGSTNEKLFF. The CDR3 DNA sequence: TGTGCCAGCAGCTTAGAGGGCTCAACTAATGAAAAACTGTTTTTT.